The 29 T cell receptor beta chains reported below all come from one sample, sequenced in a study of T cell responses to AZD1222 COVID-19 vaccine. TCRdb's copy holds only in-frame clones and misses some; the assay was immunoSEQ multiplex PCR. The repertoire includes approximately 130,000 clones, over 90% of them detected once, and more than 0.7% sits in the top ten. Specimen: peripheral blood, collected on day 0 of AZD1222 vaccination. The receptor set was obtained from an adult in good health.

This chain links TRBV5-6 with TRBJ1-2, with D perhaps TRBD1 (5 bases). This CDR3 comprises 15 residues. The V end lost 2 bases, the J end lost 5 bases, and 16 bases lay between the germline ends. CDR1 SGHDT and CDR2 YYEEEE come from the germline V gene. CDR3: CASSLPGLLSYGYTF. The CDR3 DNA reads TGTGCCAGCAGCTTACCGGGACTCCTTTCTTATGGCTACACCTTC.

The chain links TRBV2 to TRBJ2-1; TRBD2 is a possible D gene (5 bases). Trimming took 4 bases from V and 8 from J, leaving 6 bases between them. CDR3 length equals 11 residues. Per the germline V gene, CDR1 is SNHLY and CDR2 is FYNNEI. DNA of the CDR3: TGTGCCAGCAGTGCGAGGGATGAGCAGTTCTTC. It specifies CASSARDEQFF.

The V and J genes are TRBV3-1 (or the pseudogene TRBV3-2) and TRBJ1-6, with 9 nucleotides matching TRBD1. Germline V lookup: CDR1 LGHDT, CDR2 YNNKEL (reference sequence). This CDR3 has 15 amino acids. Unmatched junction bases numbered 5, after V lost 1 base and J lost 10 bases. The CDR3: CASSQGTGERSPLHF. As DNA, the CDR3 is TGTGCCAGCAGCCAAGGGACAGGGGAGCGCTCACCCCTCCACTTT.

The chain couples TRBV7-2 to TRBJ2-3; weak D call: TRBD2 (6 bases). V lost 0 bases and J 0 bases, leaving 7 bases between the germline ends. CDR1 is SGHTA, CDR2 FQGNSA, per germline. The CDR3 sequence is 15 residues long. CDR3: CASSLAAGSTDTQYF. Here the CDR3 DNA reads TGTGCCAGCAGCTTAGCGGCGGGAAGCACAGATACGCAGTATTTT.

The chain carries TRBV9 and TRBJ1-2; D is undetermined. Germline lookup yields CDR1 SGDLS and CDR2 YYNGEE. Trimming stripped 2 bases from V and 8 bases from J, with 13 bases between. The CDR3 has 13 residues. CDR3 nucleotides: TGTGCCAGCAGCGTTGCCGAATATAGGGGCTACACCTTC. This translates into CASSVAEYRGYTF.

The chain uses TRBV6-6 and TRBJ2-7; D is unclear. CDR1 is MNHNY and CDR2 is SVGAGI in the germline V gene (reference sequence). V was cut by 3 bases and J by 1 base, with 4 bases left in between. The length of the CDR3 is 12 residues. The CDR3 DNA reads TGTGCCAGCAGTTATTCTTCCTACGAGCAGTACTTC. This translates into CASSYSSYEQYF.

The CDR3 protein is CASSLNRNKSYNEQFF. The CDR3 bases are TGTGCCAGCAGCTTGAACAGGAACAAATCCTACAATGAGCAGTTCTTC. The V and J genes are TRBV7-4 and TRBJ2-1; D perhaps matches TRBD1 (5 bases). Germline V gene sequence: CDR1 SGHVT, CDR2 SQSDAQ. Trimming cost V 3 bases and J 1 base, with 13 bases left between them. The CDR3 runs to 16 residues.

This chain links TRBV9 with TRBJ1-4; TRBD1 matches 9 bases. The germline gives CDR1 SGDLS, CDR2 YYNGEE. The CDR3 has 14 amino acids. V shed 3 bases and J 7 bases; nucleotides not matched to a gene: 4. The DNA of the CDR3 is TGTGCCAGCAGCGCGGGACAGGGCGGTGAAAAACTGTTTTTT. Encoded protein: CASSAGQGGEKLFF.

The rearrangement uses TRBV4-1 and TRBJ2-7; no firm D call. V gave up 0 bases and J gave up 4 bases, with 10 bases separating them. The CDR3 is 14 amino acids. Germline V CDR1 and CDR2: MGHRA, YSYEKL. The CDR3 sequence is CASSQDGRKYEQYF. DNA for the CDR3: TGCGCCAGCAGCCAAGATGGAAGGAAATACGAGCAGTACTTC.

Here the CDR3 reads CASSERNEQFF. CDR3 nucleotide sequence: TGTGCCAGCAGTGAGCGCAATGAGCAGTTCTTC. The chain is built from TRBV2 and TRBJ2-1, with no clear D. The CDR3 length is 11 residues. Germline CDR1 is SNHLY and CDR2 is FYNNEI. Between the trimmed V and J ends, which lost 3 bases and 6 bases, there was a span of 3 bases.

The CDR3, as DNA: TGTGCCAGCAGCTTGGGACGGCGGGGGGCAGGGGGAATGAACACTGAAGCTTTCTTT. Amino acid sequence: CASSLGRRGAGGMNTEAFF. The chain combines TRBV7-9 with TRBJ1-1, with 7 bases that match TRBD1. V was clipped by 3 bases and J by 0 bases; unmatched bases: 16. The CDR3 length is 19 residues. Germline loops: CDR1 SEHNR, CDR2 FQNEAQ (reference sequence).

This chain uses TRBV12-3 or TRBV12-4 with TRBJ1-3; D is ambiguous. Deletions cut 5 bases from V and 0 bases from J, with 5 bases between. This CDR3 is 13 amino acids long. The DNA for the CDR3 is TGTGCCAGCAGTACGGCCTCTGGAAACACCATATATTTT. Translating gives CASSTASGNTIYF.

The genes are TRBV15 and TRBJ1-3, with 7 bases fitting TRBD1. This CDR3 is 15 amino acids long. Germline CDR1 reads LNHNV; CDR2 reads YYDKDF (reference sequence). J was trimmed by 0 bases and V by 5 bases; bases with no gene match: 4. CDR3 loop: CATSRDSGSGNTIYF. CDR3 in DNA: TGTGCCACCAGCCGGGACAGCGGCTCTGGAAACACCATATATTTT.

The chain carries TRBV6-4 and TRBJ1-2; no clear D gene. CDR1 MRHNA and CDR2 SNTAGT come from the germline V gene. The CDR3 spans 15 residues. The V end lost 5 bases, the J end lost 1 base, and 14 bases lay between the germline ends. The CDR3 bases are TGTGCCAGCAGTCCGGGCCCACGGAGTAACTATGGCTACACCTTC. Protein sequence: CASSPGPRSNYGYTF.

The V and J genes are TRBV11-2 and TRBJ1-1, with D possibly TRBD1 on 5 matching bases. The V end was cut by 8 bases, the J end by 1 base, with 11 bases between. Germline V gives CDR1 SGHAT, CDR2 FQNNGV. CDR3 length: 13 amino acids. Here the CDR3 reads CASRRQGNTEAFF. CDR3 DNA sequence: TGTGCCAGCCGCAGGCAGGGGAACACTGAAGCTTTCTTT. Variable domain in full (rest from reference TRBV11-2 and TRBJ1-1): EAGVAQSPRYKIIEKRQSVAFWCNPISGHATLYWYQQILGQGPKLLIQFQNNGVVDDSQLPKDRFSAERLKGVDSTLKIQPAKLEDSAVYLCASRRQGNTEAFFGQGTRLTVV.

This sequence joins TRBV27 and TRBJ1-1; D call uncertain. Looked up from germline, CDR1 is MNHEY and CDR2 is SMNVEV (reference sequence). This CDR3 is 13 amino acids long. V gave up 5 bases and J gave up 4 bases, with 11 bases separating them. The CDR3 nucleotides are TGTGCCAGCAGTCCAGCGACTGGCACTGAAGCTTTCTTT. This gives the protein CASSPATGTEAFF.

This rearrangement joins TRBV5-6 to TRBJ1-2; 7 positions match TRBD1. V lost 2 bases, J lost 2 bases, and 9 bases stayed unmatched. From germline, CDR1 is SGHDT and CDR2 YYEEEE. This CDR3 spans 16 amino acids. The CDR3 region has the DNA TGTGCCAGCAGCTTCGGGGACAGACCGTTGAACTATGGCTACACCTTC. Protein product: CASSFGDRPLNYGYTF.

The J gene is TRBJ1-1, the V gene TRBV6-1; D gene uncertain. Germline V gene sequence: CDR1 MNHNS, CDR2 SASEGT. The ends were cut back, 1 base at V and 1 base at J, with 13 bases in the middle. The CDR3 spans 16 residues. DNA of the CDR3: TGTGCCAGCAGTGAAGTAGAAGGGCAGGAGAACACTGAAGCTTTCTTT. It specifies CASSEVEGQENTEAFF.

Only one count was recorded for this clone. The chain links TRBV27 to TRBJ1-4; 9 bases are shared with TRBD1. The V segment lost 1 base and the J segment 0 bases; nucleotides outside the gene matches: 6. The V gene's germline CDR1 is MNHEY and CDR2 SMNVEV (reference sequence). The CDR3 runs 18 residues. CDR3 DNA: TGTGCCAGCAGTTTATTAGGGACAGGGCCTTCAACTAATGAAAAACTGTTTTTT. It translates to CASSLLGTGPSTNEKLFF.

This chain joins TRBV7-9 and TRBJ2-3; unclear D gene. Germline V gene data show CDR1 as SEHNR and CDR2 as FQNEAQ (reference sequence). The germline V and J ends were trimmed by 3 bases and 10 bases, with 14 bases remaining between them. This CDR3 has 13 amino acids. The CDR3 loop reads CASSLESWFSQYF. In DNA form, the CDR3 reads TGTGCCAGCAGCTTGGAATCTTGGTTTTCGCAGTATTTT.

The J gene is TRBJ1-6, the V gene TRBV7-9, with D uncertain. This CDR3 has 14 residues. Deletions cut 3 bases from V and 7 bases from J, with 10 bases between. The V gene's germline CDR1 is SEHNR and CDR2 FQNEAQ (reference sequence). This CDR3 is CASSFGVRNSPLHF. The CDR3 bases are TGTGCCAGCAGCTTTGGTGTTCGGAATTCACCCCTCCACTTT.

J is TRBJ2-1 and V is TRBV3-1 (or the pseudogene TRBV3-2); D is undetermined. The CDR3 runs to 14 residues. CDR1 and CDR2 (germline): LGHDT, YNNKEL (reference sequence). V was clipped by 1 base and J by 4 bases, with 8 bases between them. Here the CDR3 DNA reads TGTGCCAGCAGCCAAGGCGGATTTTACAATGAGCAGTTCTTC. The encoded protein is CASSQGGFYNEQFF.

This chain connects TRBV19 to TRBJ2-1; D is perhaps TRBD1 (5 bases). V lost 2 bases and J lost 0, with 11 bases in between. Germline V gene lookup returns CDR1 LNHDA and CDR2 SQIVND (reference sequence). The CDR3 is 16 residues long. The CDR3: CASSIQGLSSYNEQFF. The CDR3 DNA reads TGTGCCAGTAGTATACAGGGCCTAAGCTCCTACAATGAGCAGTTCTTC.

The chain uses TRBV7-3 and TRBJ2-4; D ambiguous. Per germline, CDR1 SGHTA and CDR2 FQGTGA. This CDR3 comprises 13 residues. The V end was cut by 3 bases, the J end by 8 bases, with 11 bases between. Here the CDR3 DNA reads TGTGCCAGCAGCTTTAGTTTCGGTCACATTCAGTACTTC. Its translation is CASSFSFGHIQYF.

J is TRBJ2-1 and V is TRBV9; 10 bases align to TRBD1. V shed 3 bases and J 3 bases; nucleotides not matched to a gene: 3. Germline V CDR1 and CDR2: SGDLS, YYNGEE. The CDR3 runs 15 residues. DNA for the CDR3: TGTGCCAGCAGCGCCTGGACAGGGGGCTACAATGAGCAGTTCTTC. Its translation is CASSAWTGGYNEQFF. Drawing the rest from reference TRBV9 and TRBJ2-1, the complete variable domain is DSGVTQTPKHLITATGQRVTLRCSPRSGDLSVYWYQQSLDQGLQFLIQYYNGEERAKGNILERFSAQQFPDLHSELNLSSLELGDSALYFCASSAWTGGYNEQFFGPGTRLTVL.

The CDR3 DNA follows: TGTGCCAGCTCACCCCCATTAGCGATCACAGATACGCAGTATTTT. This translates into CASSPPLAITDTQYF. This rearrangement joins TRBV18 to TRBJ2-3; a weak D match, TRBD2 (5 bases). The germline V gene encodes CDR1 KGHSH and CDR2 LQKENI. V lost 3 bases to trimming and J lost 2 bases, with 12 bases between them. This CDR3 contains 15 residues.

The V and J genes are TRBV6-1 and TRBJ2-7; 8 nucleotides agree with TRBD1. Per germline, CDR1 MNHNS and CDR2 SASEGT. The J segment lost 0 bases and the V segment lost 3 bases, leaving 10 bases of the junction unmatched. The CDR3 runs 17 residues. CDR3 coding DNA: TGTGCCAGCAGTGACGTCTCTCGGACAGGGAGCTCCTACGAGCAGTACTTC. Its protein is CASSDVSRTGSSYEQYF.

This clone was recorded once. The chain uses TRBV5-1 and TRBJ1-4; 9 bases are shared with TRBD1. J gave up 6 bases and V 0 bases, and 3 bases lay outside the gene matches. The CDR3 is 15 amino acids. Germline CDR1 SGHRS, CDR2 YFSETQ. The CDR3 protein is CASSLEGQGYEKLFF. In nucleotides, the CDR3 is TGCGCCAGCAGCTTGGAGGGACAGGGCTATGAAAAACTGTTTTTT.

The chain is built from TRBV21-1 and TRBJ1-2; TRBD1 reflects the table's D call only, with no check against the DNA. TRBV21-1 is deemed a pseudogene. CDR3 length: 15 residues. CDR3 sequence (DNA): TGTGCCAGCAGCAAAGCGCAGGGCCCTAACTATGGCTACACCTTC. This gives the protein CASSKAQGPNYGYTF.